These 6 T cell receptor beta chains came from one sample sequenced in a study of regulatory T cells in long-lasting Graves disease. Time point described: persistent/refractory GD, antithyroid drugs over 5 years with positive TRAb. Researchers made the TCR library from RNA that was extracted from PBMCs. According to the study, TCR beta libraries were built with iRepertoire HTBI primers and CDR3-region Arm-PCR. Each CDR3 protein gets one entry after TCRdb re-called the multiplex PCR reads with MiXCR. The sample includes about 470,000 distinct CDR3 sequences, around a fifth seen only once; the top ten take roughly 7.7%. This specimen was peripheral blood mononuclear cells (PBMCs), taken when the disease was refractory, from a patient treated with antithyroid drugs. These receptor sequences come from a female donor with Graves disease.

Remarks on this clonotype: Just one base apart from a much larger clone, this may be a read error. The chain couples TRBV24-1 to TRBJ2-2; D might be TRBD1 (6 bases). The CDR3 totals 13 residues. Germline values: CDR1 KGHDR, CDR2 SFDVKD. V dropped 6 bases and J dropped 10 bases, with 14 bases sitting between them. The CDR3 protein is CATSWTVSEELFF. CDR3 DNA sequence: TGTGCCACCAGTTGGACAGTCTCCGAGGAGCTGTTTTTT.

There are a few counts of this clonotype. The chain recombines TRBV20-1 with TRBJ1-2; the D gene is possibly TRBD1 (5 bases). V was clipped by 3 bases and J by 2 bases, with 7 bases between them. Per the germline V gene, CDR1 is DFQATT and CDR2 is SNEGSKA (reference sequence). This CDR3 contains 12 residues. CDR3 coding DNA: TGCAGTGCTAGGACAGAGAACTATGGCTACACCTTC. This encodes CSARTENYGYTF.

This clonotype was detected a few times. The chain employs TRBV13 and TRBJ1-2; 11 positions match TRBD1. After removal of 5 bases from V and 2 bases from J, the junction contained 4 bases not matched to a gene. This CDR3 comprises 15 residues. CDR1 is PRHDT, CDR2 FYEKMQ, per germline (reference sequence). The DNA for the CDR3 is TGTGCCAGCAGCGCCGGGACAGGGGGGAACTATGGCTACACCTTC. Amino acid sequence: CASSAGTGGNYGYTF. Supplemented by reference TRBV13 and TRBJ1-2, the full variable domain reads AAGVIQSPRHLIKEKRETATLKCYPIPRHDTVYWYQQGPGQDPQFLISFYEKMQSDKGSIPDRFSAQQFSDYHSELNMSSLELGDSALYFCASSAGTGGNYGYTFGSGTRLTVV.

The V call is TRBV7-9, the J call TRBJ1-2, with 8 bases lining up with TRBD1. Germline V gene sequence: CDR1 SEHNR, CDR2 FQNEAQ (reference sequence). J was trimmed by 5 bases and V by 2 bases; bases with no gene match: 4. The CDR3 sequence is 14 residues long. The CDR3 coding sequence is TGTGCCAGCAGCTTAAATGACAGGGGTTATGGCTACACCTTC. It codes for CASSLNDRGYGYTF. The complete variable domain, with remaining parts taken from reference TRBV7-9 and TRBJ1-2, reads DTGVSQNPRHKITKRGQNVTFRCDPISEHNRLYWYRQTLGQGPEFLTYFQNEAQLEKSRLLSDRFSAERPKGSFSTLEIQRTEQGDSAMYLCASSLNDRGYGYTFGSGTRLTVV.

This rearrangement joins TRBV24-1 to TRBJ2-5; 10 bases are shared with TRBD1. CDR1 KGHDR and CDR2 SFDVKD come from the germline V gene. The CDR3 loop spans 16 amino acids. V lost 5 bases, J lost 3 bases, and 8 bases stayed unmatched. CDR3 nucleotide sequence: TGTGCCACCAGTGCCCACGGACAGGGGGACGAAGAGACCCAGTACTTC. It specifies CATSAHGQGDEETQYF.

A few counts support this clonotype. A much larger clone sits a single nucleotide away, making a read error possible. V and J are TRBV12-3 or TRBV12-4 and TRBJ2-5; 7 bases agree with TRBD1. This CDR3 spans 14 amino acids. In DNA, the CDR3 is TGTGCCGGCAGCCGACAGGGCCCTCAAGAGACCCAGTACTTC. Protein: CAGSRQGPQETQYF.